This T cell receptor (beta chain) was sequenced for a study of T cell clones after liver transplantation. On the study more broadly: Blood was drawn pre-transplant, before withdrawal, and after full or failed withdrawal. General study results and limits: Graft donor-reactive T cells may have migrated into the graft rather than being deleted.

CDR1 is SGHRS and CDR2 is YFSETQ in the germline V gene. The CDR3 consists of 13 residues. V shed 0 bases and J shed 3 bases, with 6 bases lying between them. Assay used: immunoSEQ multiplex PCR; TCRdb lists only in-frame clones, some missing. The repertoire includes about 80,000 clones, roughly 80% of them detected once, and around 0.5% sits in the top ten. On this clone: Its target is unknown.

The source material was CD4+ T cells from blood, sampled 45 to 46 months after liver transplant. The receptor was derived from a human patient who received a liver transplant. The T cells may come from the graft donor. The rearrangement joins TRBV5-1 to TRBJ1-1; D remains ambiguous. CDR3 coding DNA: TGCGCCAGCAGCTTGGACGGAGACACTGAAGCTTTCTTT. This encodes CASSLDGDTEAFF.